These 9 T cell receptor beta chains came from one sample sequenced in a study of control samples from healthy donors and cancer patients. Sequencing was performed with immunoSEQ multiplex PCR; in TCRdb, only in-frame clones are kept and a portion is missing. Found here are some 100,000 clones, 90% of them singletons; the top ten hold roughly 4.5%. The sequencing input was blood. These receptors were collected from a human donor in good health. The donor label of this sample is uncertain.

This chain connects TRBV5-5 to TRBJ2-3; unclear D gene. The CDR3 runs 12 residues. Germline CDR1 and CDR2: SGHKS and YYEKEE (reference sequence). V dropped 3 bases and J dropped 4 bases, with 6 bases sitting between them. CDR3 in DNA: TGTGCCAGCAGCTGGACCTCAGATACGCAGTATTTT. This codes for CASSWTSDTQYF.

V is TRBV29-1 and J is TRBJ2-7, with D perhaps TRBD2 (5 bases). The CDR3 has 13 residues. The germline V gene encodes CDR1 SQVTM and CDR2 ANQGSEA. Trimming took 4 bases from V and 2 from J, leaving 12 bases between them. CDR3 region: CSVARLTTYEQYF. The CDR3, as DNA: TGCAGCGTTGCCCGACTAACAACCTACGAGCAGTACTTC.

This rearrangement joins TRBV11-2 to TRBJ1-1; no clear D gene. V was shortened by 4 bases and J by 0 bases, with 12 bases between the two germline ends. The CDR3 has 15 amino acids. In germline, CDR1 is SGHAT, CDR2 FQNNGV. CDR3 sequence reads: CASSSAGDMNTEAFF. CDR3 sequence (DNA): TGTGCCAGCAGCTCCGCGGGCGACATGAACACTGAAGCTTTCTTT.

This CDR3 reads CASSPRAGTDTQYF. The CDR3 DNA sequence: TGTGCCAGCAGCCCACGAGCCGGCACAGATACGCAGTATTTT. The genes are TRBV3-1 (or the pseudogene TRBV3-2) and TRBJ2-3; D ambiguous. The CDR3 length is 14 residues. Trimming removed 4 bases from V and 1 base from J, with 9 bases in between. The germline V gene encodes CDR1 LGHDT and CDR2 YNNKEL (reference sequence).

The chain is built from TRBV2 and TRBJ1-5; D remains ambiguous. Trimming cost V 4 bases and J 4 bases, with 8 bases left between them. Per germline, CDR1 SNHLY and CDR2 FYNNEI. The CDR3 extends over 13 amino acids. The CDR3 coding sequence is TGTGCCAGCAGTGCCCGGGGTAATCAGCCCCAGCATTTT. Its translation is CASSARGNQPQHF. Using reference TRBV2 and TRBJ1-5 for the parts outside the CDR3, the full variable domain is EPEVTQTPSHQVTQMGQEVILRCVPISNHLYFYWYRQILGQKVEFLVSFYNNEISEKSEIFDDQFSVERPDGSNFTLKIRSTKLEDSAMYFCASSARGNQPQHFGDGTRLSIL.

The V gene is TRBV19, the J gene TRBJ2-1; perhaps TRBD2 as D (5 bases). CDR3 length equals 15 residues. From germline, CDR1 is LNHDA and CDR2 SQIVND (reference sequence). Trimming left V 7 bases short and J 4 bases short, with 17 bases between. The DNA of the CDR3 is TGTGCCAGTAAAGAGGGATTTTCCCTATACAATGAGCAGTTCTTC. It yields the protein CASKEGFSLYNEQFF.

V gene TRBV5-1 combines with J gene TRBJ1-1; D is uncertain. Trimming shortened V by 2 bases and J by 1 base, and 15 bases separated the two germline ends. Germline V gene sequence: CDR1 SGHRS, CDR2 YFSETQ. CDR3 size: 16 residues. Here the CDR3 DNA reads TGCGCCAGCAGCTTAGGGTCGGACGGACGGAACACTGAAGCTTTCTTT. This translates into CASSLGSDGRNTEAFF.

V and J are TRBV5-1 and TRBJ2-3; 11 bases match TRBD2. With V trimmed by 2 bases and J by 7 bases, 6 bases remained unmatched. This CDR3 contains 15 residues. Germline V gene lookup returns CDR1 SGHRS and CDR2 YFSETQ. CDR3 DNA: TGCGCCAGCAGCTTAATTAGCGGGGGGGAATATACGCAGTATTTT. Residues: CASSLISGGEYTQYF.

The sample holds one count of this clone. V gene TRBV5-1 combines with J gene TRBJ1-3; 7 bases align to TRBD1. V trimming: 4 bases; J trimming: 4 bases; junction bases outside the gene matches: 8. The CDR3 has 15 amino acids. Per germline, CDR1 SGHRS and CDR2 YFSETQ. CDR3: CASSPNTGVGNTIYF. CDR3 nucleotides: TGCGCCAGCAGCCCCAATACAGGGGTCGGAAACACCATATATTTT.